This paragraph reports one T cell receptor beta chain. This clone was seen only once. The antigen it recognizes is unknown. No per-base quality is available; no much larger clone lies one base away. The immunoSEQ Assay, which uses bias-controlled multiplex PCR amplification of genomic DNA, was used to profile TCRbeta CDR3 regions. In the authors' own workflow: To quantify the absolute abundance of each unique TCRbeta CDR3 region, the sequences were collapsed and filtered. Differential abundance was assessed using a binomial (Fisher-equivalent) model and a beta-binomial model in which time-dependent variance fitted from healthy donors was added. Any clone with fewer than 5 combined templates was excluded, and a clone was called differentially abundant if its Benjamini-Hochberg FDR was below 0.01. Beta-binomial variance was modeled as a function of total template count across the two samples using the form v = (b*log(k)+a)^2. Here the immuneACCESS table is served through TCRdb, limited to in-frame sequences with V and J called. Missing clones are a known gap in these copies; in checked studies unresolved V genes cover under half, and the rest lacks a known reason. That table gives V, J and clone size, and the DNA gave D and trimming. A total of 100,000 to 150,000 clones appear in this sample, roughly 84% of them only once. In total, the top ten clones hold less than 4% of the sample.

This entry belongs to a study of identifying expanded T cells in peripheral blood (dated 2019 in TCRdb). Regarding the complete study: Separate aliquots of the same genomic DNA pool were sequenced to produce technical replicates, and four replicates were compared in pairs.

Results the study describes overall, beyond this receptor: Both the number of clones called differentially abundant and the false-positive rate were significantly reduced by the beta-binomial model across all healthy-donor time intervals. In all healthy donors, the variance in clone template counts between samples taken two weeks apart rose significantly as total template count increased. The binomial model flagged approximately 1.2 differentially abundant clones between technical replicates, compared with 15 to 17 over two weeks and 19 over about four weeks. The authors expected biological variance in healthy repertoires might increase further over much longer intervals such as months to years.

The germline V gene (reference sequence) supplies CDR1 LNHDA and CDR2 SQIVND. After removal of 6 bases from V and 2 bases from J, the junction retains 15 bases not matched to a gene. The CDR3 spans 17 residues, from the cysteine through the phenylalanine. Here the CDR3 DNA is all that survives: 51 bases in frame from base 1. No immune events, such as infections, were documented for the healthy donors during the collection period. To calibrate time-dependent variance in a beta-binomial model of T-cell clone differential abundance, blood repertoires from healthy donors were used as a training cohort. The training cohort included 10 healthy donors, of whom 3 were female and 7 were male. The donors were between roughly 29 and 65 years old, with an average age of roughly 43 years. Whole blood from each healthy donor was obtained from a commercial supplier and was collected at three time points 2 to 3 weeks apart. For immunosequencing, genomic DNA was extracted from unsorted whole blood.

The chain employs TRBV19 and TRBJ2-7; 8 bases in between match TRBD1. The TCR originated in a person aged 18 to 70 in good health. Material: blood. The sequenced DNA: TGTGCCAGTAGCCCCATGTCTGTGGGACAGGTTCCCTACGAGCAGTACTTC. It encodes CASSPMSVGQVPYEQYF.